This is a list of T cell receptor beta chains from one sample in a study of cytomegalovirus exposure and HLA in healthy donors. Clones were read by immunoSEQ multiplex PCR, and TCRdb kept only the in-frame ones, dropping some. The repertoire includes 150,000 to 200,000 clones, approximately 96% of them detected once, and around 0.9% sits in the top ten. The sequenced sample consisted of PBMCs. The receptor set was obtained from a woman aged 18-29 years in good health and CMV-seronegative. The CDR3 runs from the conserved cysteine through the conserved F or W. The order of the fields is CDR3 DNA, CDR3 protein, clone size, D gene, V gene, J gene. A D gene is named only where the DNA matches it firmly. Size is omitted from some rows. Given values are once, few, many or a class for expanded clones.

TGTGCCAGTAGTATAGTGGGGGGAGTCCCCTACAATGAGCAGTTCTTC	CASSIVGGVPYNEQFF	.	.	TRBV19	TRBJ2-1
TGTGCCAGCAGCTTAGGAGCCCAAAACTATGGCTACACCTTC	CASSLGAQNYGYTF	.	.	TRBV7-9	TRBJ1-2
TGTGCCAGCAGTTCCCCCGATGGGTTAGGCGGGGGGTTTTACAATGAGCAGTTCTTC	CASSSPDGLGGGFYNEQFF	.	TRBD2	TRBV28	TRBJ2-1
TGTGCCAGCAGCTTGTCGGCAGGGCGGGAGACCCAGTACTTC	CASSLSAGRETQYF	.	.	TRBV5-8	TRBJ2-5
TGTGCCTACTGGACAGGGGAGGGTACGGCCCTCCACTTT	CAYWTGEGTALHF	few	TRBD1	TRBV30	TRBJ1-6
TGTGCCAGCAGCTTAACCGGACTAGCGGGGAATGAGCAGTTCTTC	CASSLTGLAGNEQFF	.	TRBD2	TRBV7-3	TRBJ2-1
TGTGCCACCAGCCGAAGGGTCGGGACAGGGGGCGAGCAGTACTTC	CATSRRVGTGGEQYF	.	TRBD1	TRBV15	TRBJ2-7
TGTGCCAGCTCACCACCTACCGGTTGGAACATTCAGTACTTC	CASSPPTGWNIQYF	.	.	TRBV18	TRBJ2-4
TGTGCCAGCAGCCAATCCGGGACAGATGGCGAGCAGTACTTC	CASSQSGTDGEQYF	.	TRBD1	TRBV5-4	TRBJ2-7
TGCGCCAGCAGCCTGACAGGGGACGGCAATCAGCCCCAGCATTTT	CASSLTGDGNQPQHF	once	TRBD1	TRBV5-1	TRBJ1-5
TGCGCCAGCAGCTTGGCGTTGGGCGTGAACACTGAAGCTTTCTTT	CASSLALGVNTEAFF	.	.	TRBV5-1	TRBJ1-1
TGTGCCAGCAGCCTAGCGGGGGGGCTGGGGAATGAGCAGTTCTTC	CASSLAGGLGNEQFF	once	TRBD2	TRBV11-2	TRBJ2-1
TGTGCCAGCTCACCATCTCAGGGGCAGGTCCGGACTGAAGCTTTCTTT	CASSPSQGQVRTEAFF	.	.	TRBV18	TRBJ1-1
TGTGCCAGCAGCCCGGACAGGGTCCTGTTCCTATCCTACAATGAGCAGTTCTTC	CASSPDRVLFLSYNEQFF	.	TRBD1	TRBV7-9	TRBJ2-1
TGTGCCAGCAGCCAACGTGACGGGAGCTCCTACAATGAGCAGTTCTTC	CASSQRDGSSYNEQFF	.	.	TRBV4-2	TRBJ2-1
TGTGCCAGCAGCCCGTCCGGGACAGAACTTGGAAACACCATATATTTT	CASSPSGTELGNTIYF	.	TRBD1	TRBV9	TRBJ1-3
TGCGCCAGCAGCTTAGGGCAGGGTGGTTACGAGCAGTACTTC	CASSLGQGGYEQYF	.	.	TRBV5-1	TRBJ2-7
TGTGCCAGCAGCTTAGGCCAGGGGTGGAATGGCTACACCTTC	CASSLGQGWNGYTF	.	.	TRBV7-9	TRBJ1-2
TGTGCCAGCAGCCGGGCAGGGGGGATACATTCTGGGGCCAACGTCCTGACTTTC	CASSRAGGIHSGANVLTF	few	.	TRBV14	TRBJ2-6
TGTGCCAGCAGCCCAATCGCGGTAAAAAGCTCCTACGAGCAGTACTTC	CASSPIAVKSSYEQYF	.	.	TRBV7-8	TRBJ2-7
TGTGCCAGCAGCTTAAATTCACTAGCGGGGCTAGGTGGGGCCAACGTCCTGACTTTC	CASSLNSLAGLGGANVLTF	.	TRBD2	TRBV4-2	TRBJ2-6
TGTGCCAGCAGCTTCGGGACTAGCGGAAACAATGAGCAGTTCTTC	CASSFGTSGNNEQFF	.	TRBD2	TRBV13	TRBJ2-1
TGCGCCAGCAGCTCAAGGTCGGGGTCAGGCTACACCTTC	CASSSRSGSGYTF	.	.	TRBV5-1	TRBJ1-2
TGCGCCAGCAGCTTGGATTCAGGGGGCCAAGCTTTCTTT	CASSLDSGGQAFF	.	TRBD1	TRBV5-1	TRBJ1-1
TGCGCCAGCAGCCTCGGACAGGTTGTCTATGGCTACACCTTC	CASSLGQVVYGYTF	.	TRBD1	TRBV5-1	TRBJ1-2
TGTGCCAGCAGCGAAGGGACAGGGGGTGAAATCTATGGCTACACCTTC	CASSEGTGGEIYGYTF	once	TRBD1	TRBV9	TRBJ1-2
TGTGCCAGTAGTACGACGTACAGGGTGTATGAAAAACTGTTTTTT	CASSTTYRVYEKLFF	.	.	TRBV19	TRBJ1-4
TGTGCTAGTGGTCCTACGACCGAGGGTGGCTACACCTTC	CASGPTTEGGYTF	.	.	TRBV12-5	TRBJ1-2
TGTGCCAGCAGCGGAGGGGCGAGGGGAGGCGGGGAGCTGTTTTTT	CASSGGARGGGELFF	.	.	TRBV9	TRBJ2-2
TGTGCCAGCAGTTTAAGAATGATTGGGGGGTCGGAGACCCAGTACTTC	CASSLRMIGGSETQYF	.	.	TRBV27	TRBJ2-5
TGTGCCAGCAGCTCCCCCCGCGGACTAACCTCCTACGAGCAGTACTTC	CASSSPRGLTSYEQYF	.	.	TRBV27	TRBJ2-7
TGTGCCAGCGTCGGGACAGGGTATACGCAGTATTTT	CASVGTGYTQYF	.	TRBD1	TRBV6-1	TRBJ2-3
TGTGCCATCAGCCCGGGACAGGGGGACGGGACCCAGTACTTC	CAISPGQGDGTQYF	.	TRBD1	TRBV10-3	TRBJ2-5
TGTGCCAGCAGTCCGGATAGCGGGGGGACATACAATGAGCAGTTCTTC	CASSPDSGGTYNEQFF	once	TRBD2	TRBV27	TRBJ2-1
TGTGCCAGCTCACCACCGGGACTGACTAGTTTCTCTGGGGCCAACGTCCTGACTTTC	CASSPPGLTSFSGANVLTF	.	.	TRBV18	TRBJ2-6
TGTGCCAGCAGCTCAGGGACAGGGGGAGAAGCTTTCTTT	CASSSGTGGEAFF	few	TRBD1	TRBV7-3	TRBJ1-1
TGTGCCAGCAGTGAATTACAGGGGGTAGATGAGCAGTTCTTC	CASSELQGVDEQFF	.	TRBD1	TRBV6-1	TRBJ2-1
TGTGCCAGCAGCAGGGACACTGAAGCTTTCTTT	CASSRDTEAFF	once	.	TRBV6-5	TRBJ1-1
TGCGCCAGCAGCCTTTCCCGGGAGAAAAATGAAAAACTGTTTTTT	CASSLSREKNEKLFF	.	.	TRBV4-1	TRBJ1-4
TGTGCCAGCAGCTCGACAGGGGGAGGATATGGCTACACCTTC	CASSSTGGGYGYTF	.	TRBD1	TRBV5-4	TRBJ1-2
TGTGCCAGCAGCCCCCGGACTATGGACTCTGGAAACACCATATATTTT	CASSPRTMDSGNTIYF	.	.	TRBV7-8	TRBJ1-3
TGCGCCAGCAGCCAAAGGACAGGGGCGGCCTACGAGCAGTACTTC	CASSQRTGAAYEQYF	.	TRBD1	TRBV4-3	TRBJ2-7
TGTGCCAGCAGCCCCGGGGTCCCAAAACGGGAGACCCAGTACTTC	CASSPGVPKRETQYF	.	.	TRBV7-3	TRBJ2-5
TGTGCCAGCAGCTCGGGACAGAGCTCCTACGAGCAGTACTTC	CASSSGQSSYEQYF	once	TRBD1	TRBV9	TRBJ2-7
TGTGCCAGCAGCTTAGGCGGGCGCAATGAGCAGTTCTTC	CASSLGGRNEQFF	.	.	TRBV11-3	TRBJ2-1
TGTGCCAGCAGCGAGGACAGCGAGAACACTGAAGCTTTCTTT	CASSEDSENTEAFF	.	.	TRBV9	TRBJ1-1
TGTGCCAGCAGTTTATGGGGCGGCAATCAGCCCCAGCATTTT	CASSLWGGNQPQHF	.	.	TRBV27	TRBJ1-5
TGTGCCAGCAGCTTAACGGGCCGATCGAATAATTCACCCCTCCACTTT	CASSLTGRSNNSPLHF	.	.	TRBV7-3	TRBJ1-6
TGCGCCAGCAGCTCGACAGGAAATAACTATGGCTACACCTTC	CASSSTGNNYGYTF	.	.	TRBV5-1	TRBJ1-2
TGTGCCAGCAGCTTAAGACAAGTTAACTACGAGCAGTACTTC	CASSLRQVNYEQYF	.	.	TRBV13	TRBJ2-7
TGTGCCAGCAGCGTAGACACAGGGGGTACTAGCACAGATACGCAGTATTTT	CASSVDTGGTSTDTQYF	.	TRBD1	TRBV9	TRBJ2-3
TGTGCCAGCAGCTCAAGGGGGTGGGATCAGCCCCAGCATTTT	CASSSRGWDQPQHF	.	.	TRBV7-2	TRBJ1-5
TGCGCCAGCAGCTTGGCCGGCAGCGGGGGGGCCACCGGGGAGCTGTTTTTT	CASSLAGSGGATGELFF	once	TRBD2	TRBV5-1	TRBJ2-2
TGTGCTAGTGGTTTGGCGGGACTAGCCACGGGGAATGAGCAGTTCTTC	CASGLAGLATGNEQFF	once	TRBD2	TRBV12-5	TRBJ2-1
TGTGCCAGCAGCAGGGACGGGACTAGCGGGGGCGGGGAGCTGTTTTTT	CASSRDGTSGGGELFF	once	TRBD2	TRBV7-3	TRBJ2-2
TGTGCCAGCAGCTTGGGAGTTGGGGCCCCCTTCTTC	CASSLGVGAPFF	once	.	TRBV5-6	TRBJ2-1
TGTGCCAGCGGGGGGGGAAATGAAAAACTGTTTTTT	CASGGGNEKLFF	.	.	TRBV6-5	TRBJ1-4